These 5 T cell receptor beta chains originate from one sample sequenced in a study of cytomegalovirus exposure and HLA in healthy donors. Amplification used 60 Vbeta primers and 13 Jbeta primers. Repertoires were generated with immunoSEQ multiplex PCR, while TCRdb's copy carries only in-frame clones and drops some. This table holds roughly 44,000 clones, about 85% found once. The sequenced material came from PBMCs. All receptors derive from a man aged 45-65 years in good health and CMV-seronegative.

The rearrangement links TRBV19 to TRBJ1-5; D possibly corresponds to TRBD1 (6 bases). CDR3 length: 14 residues. Looked up from germline, CDR1 is LNHDA and CDR2 is SQIVND (reference sequence). With 4 bases removed from V and 7 bases from J, the gap between germline ends came to 14 bases. The CDR3 coding sequence is TGTGCCAGTAGTAGGATGGACAGCCGACAGCCCCAGCATTTT. As protein: CASSRMDSRQPQHF.

The chain is built from TRBV28 and TRBJ2-3; D possibly corresponds to TRBD1 (5 bases). The CDR3 sequence is 14 residues long. Looked up from germline, CDR1 is MDHEN and CDR2 is SYDVKM. The ends were cut back, 3 bases at V and 5 bases at J, with 12 bases in the middle. This CDR3 reads CASSLGLLGDTQYF. The CDR3 DNA follows: TGTGCCAGCAGTTTGGGGCTTCTAGGAGATACGCAGTATTTT.

V gene TRBV6-5 combines with J gene TRBJ2-7; 8 bases fit TRBD2. Germline lookup yields CDR1 MNHEY and CDR2 SVGAGI. V lost 8 bases, J lost 1 base, and 10 bases stayed unmatched. CDR3 size: 15 residues. CDR3 loop: CASGPRSGRSYEQYF. CDR3 in DNA: TGTGCCAGCGGGCCTAGGAGCGGGAGATCCTACGAGCAGTACTTC.

The rearrangement uses TRBV18 and TRBJ2-7; weak D call: TRBD1 (5 bases). Germline V gene sequence: CDR1 KGHSH, CDR2 LQKENI. Between the trimmed V and J ends, which lost 3 bases and 0 bases, there was a span of 15 bases. CDR3 length: 16 residues. For the CDR3, the DNA is TGTGCCAGCTCACCCCCTCAAGGGGCGCGCTCCTACGAGCAGTACTTC. Its translation: CASSPPQGARSYEQYF.

With respect to this clone: An end of the junction does not agree with germline; a read error may underlie this. V is TRBV15 and J is TRBJ2-3, with D perhaps TRBD1 (7 bases). Looked up from germline, CDR1 is LNHNV and CDR2 is YYDKDF (reference sequence). The CDR3 runs 14 residues. The CDR3 nucleotides read TGTACCACCAGCCAGGGGGGAACCACAGATACGCAGTATTTT. Residues: CTTSQGGTTDTQYF.